Below are 13 T cell receptor beta chains sequenced from a single sample in a study of OX40 agonist ivuxolimab in advanced cancers. Measured with immunoSEQ multiplex PCR; TCRdb has only the in-frame clones, and not every one. This sample has about 43,000 clones, with 80% found just once. The sample was CD4+ or CD8+ T cells sorted from blood, taken in a trial of the OX40 agonist ivuxolimab. The receptors shown here come from an adult with an advanced solid tumor such as melanoma, head and neck, liver or kidney cancer.

This chain links TRBV7-3 with TRBJ2-7; the D gene is possibly TRBD1 (5 bases). The V and J ends lost 2 bases and 4 bases respectively, with 12 bases between them. The CDR3 contains 14 residues. Germline CDR1 is SGHTA and CDR2 is FQGTGA. The CDR3 region is CASSLPGQPYEQYF. CDR3 DNA sequence: TGTGCCAGCAGCTTACCTGGACAACCTTACGAGCAGTACTTC.

The chain combines TRBV5-4 with TRBJ2-3, with 8 bases aligning to TRBD2. V lost 4 bases, J lost 7 bases, and 5 bases stayed unmatched. The germline gives CDR1 SGHNT, CDR2 YYREEE (reference sequence). This CDR3 spans 13 amino acids. CDR3 residues: CASSVAGFYTQYF. The CDR3 DNA follows: TGTGCCAGCAGCGTAGCGGGGTTTTATACGCAGTATTTT.

The rearrangement joins TRBV27 to TRBJ1-1; possible D gene TRBD1, 6 bases. The CDR3 has 16 amino acids. The V and J ends lost 0 bases and 2 bases respectively, with 13 bases between them. The germline V gene has CDR1 MNHEY and CDR2 SMNVEV (reference sequence). In DNA form, the CDR3 reads TGTGCCAGCAGTTTATCGATCGGCAGGGGAAACACTGAAGCTTTCTTT. This encodes CASSLSIGRGNTEAFF.

This clone has only one observation. In nucleotides, the CDR3 is TGTGCCAGCAGTCCTAGGACAGGCACAGAGACCCAGTACTTC. Its translation is CASSPRTGTETQYF. V is TRBV7-9 and J is TRBJ2-5, with 7 positions matching TRBD1. The CDR3 runs 14 residues. V lost 6 bases to trimming and J lost 4 bases; unmatched junction nucleotides: 8. Germline loops: CDR1 SEHNR, CDR2 FQNEAQ (reference sequence).

This sequence joins TRBV11-3 and TRBJ2-7, with 7 nucleotides matching TRBD1. V shed 3 bases, J shed 6 bases, and the junction held 5 bases outside the gene matches. There are 13 residues in the CDR3. The germline V gene has CDR1 SGHNT and CDR2 YENEEA. The CDR3 sequence: CASSFYRGAEQYF. CDR3 nucleotides: TGTGCCAGCAGCTTCTACAGGGGCGCCGAGCAGTACTTC. The variable domain in full, with the rest retrieved from reference TRBV11-3 and TRBJ2-7, is EAGVVQSPRYKIIEKKQPVAFWCNPISGHNTLYWYLQNLGQGPELLIRYENEEAVDDSQLPKDRFSAERLKGVDSTLKIQPAELGDSAVYLCASSFYRGAEQYFGPGTRLTVT.

This clone has just one count. The rearrangement joins TRBV11-2 to TRBJ2-3; D is possibly TRBD1 (5 bases). CDR3 length equals 17 residues. Trimming shortened V by 1 base and J by 6 bases, and 20 bases separated the two germline ends. Germline CDR1 and CDR2: SGHAT and FQNNGV. CDR3 DNA: TGTGCCAGCAGCTTAGTTGCTGGTCAGAAGGGGTGGGATACGCAGTATTTT. As protein: CASSLVAGQKGWDTQYF.

V and J are TRBV7-2 and TRBJ2-7; D is unclear. V lost 3 bases to trimming and J lost 5 bases, with 11 bases between them. The germline V gene encodes CDR1 SGHTA and CDR2 FQGNSA. The CDR3 has 13 amino acids. This CDR3 is CASSLPELHEQYF. CDR3 coding DNA: TGTGCCAGCAGCTTGCCCGAACTACACGAGCAGTACTTC. The whole variable domain, filled in from reference TRBV7-2 and TRBJ2-7, reads GAGVSQSPSNKVTEKGKDVELRCDPISGHTALYWYRQSLGQGLEFLIYFQGNSAPDKSGLPSDRFSAERTGGSVSTLTIQRTQQEDSAVYLCASSLPELHEQYFGPGTRLTVT.

This sequence joins TRBV25-1 and TRBJ2-3, with D tentatively TRBD1 (5 bases). This CDR3 is built from 15 residues. Germline CDR1 is MGHDK and CDR2 is SYGVNS. Trimming left V 1 base short and J 4 bases short, with 12 bases between. The CDR3 protein is CASSELIGAADTQYF. CDR3 nucleotides: TGTGCCAGCAGTGAATTGATAGGGGCCGCAGATACGCAGTATTTT.

The rearrangement uses TRBV6-1 and TRBJ2-3; the D gene is possibly TRBD2 (6 bases). Germline-derived CDR1 and CDR2 are MNHNS and SASEGT. The CDR3 is 16 residues long. Trimming shortened V by 1 base and J by 3 bases, and 14 bases separated the two germline ends. The CDR3 sequence: CASSEVGTSPTDTQYF. Written as DNA, the CDR3 is TGTGCCAGCAGTGAAGTAGGCACTAGCCCTACAGATACGCAGTATTTT.

V usage is TRBV20-1 and J usage is TRBJ2-1, with D maybe TRBD1 (6 bases). CDR3 length: 11 amino acids. Per germline, CDR1 DFQATT and CDR2 SNEGSKA (reference sequence). V was clipped by 4 bases and J by 13 bases, with 14 bases between them. The CDR3 here is CSANPQGGQFF. CDR3 nucleotides: TGCAGTGCTAACCCACAGGGCGGACAGTTCTTC.

This clone was counted a few times. The V call is TRBV7-2, the J call TRBJ2-7; D perhaps matches TRBD2 (5 bases). Germline lookup yields CDR1 SGHTA and CDR2 FQGNSA. Between the trimmed V and J ends, which lost 4 bases and 2 bases, there was a span of 12 bases. This CDR3 comprises 14 residues. In DNA form, the CDR3 reads TGTGCCAGCAGCTCGGCGGGCGGAACCTACGAGCAGTACTTC. Its translation is CASSSAGGTYEQYF. The full variable domain, rest sourced from reference TRBV7-2 and TRBJ2-7, is GAGVSQSPSNKVTEKGKDVELRCDPISGHTALYWYRQSLGQGLEFLIYFQGNSAPDKSGLPSDRFSAERTGGSVSTLTIQRTQQEDSAVYLCASSSAGGTYEQYFGPGTRLTVT.

The genes are TRBV6-1 and TRBJ1-1; D possibly corresponds to TRBD1 (5 bases). Trimming removed 0 bases at V and 0 bases at J, with 8 bases between. Germline V CDR1 and CDR2: MNHNS, SASEGT. This CDR3 has 15 residues. The CDR3 coding sequence is TGTGCCAGCAGTGAAGCGCCCAGGGTGAACACTGAAGCTTTCTTT. Encoded protein: CASSEAPRVNTEAFF.

The J gene is TRBJ2-5, the V gene TRBV11-3; 9 bases fit TRBD2. V was clipped by 2 bases and J by 5 bases; unmatched bases: 12. The CDR3 length is 17 residues. Germline lookup yields CDR1 SGHNT and CDR2 YENEEA. CDR3 amino acids: CASSLSRPVAGDETQYF. The CDR3 bases are TGTGCCAGCAGCTTAAGTCGGCCCGTAGCGGGAGATGAGACCCAGTACTTC.